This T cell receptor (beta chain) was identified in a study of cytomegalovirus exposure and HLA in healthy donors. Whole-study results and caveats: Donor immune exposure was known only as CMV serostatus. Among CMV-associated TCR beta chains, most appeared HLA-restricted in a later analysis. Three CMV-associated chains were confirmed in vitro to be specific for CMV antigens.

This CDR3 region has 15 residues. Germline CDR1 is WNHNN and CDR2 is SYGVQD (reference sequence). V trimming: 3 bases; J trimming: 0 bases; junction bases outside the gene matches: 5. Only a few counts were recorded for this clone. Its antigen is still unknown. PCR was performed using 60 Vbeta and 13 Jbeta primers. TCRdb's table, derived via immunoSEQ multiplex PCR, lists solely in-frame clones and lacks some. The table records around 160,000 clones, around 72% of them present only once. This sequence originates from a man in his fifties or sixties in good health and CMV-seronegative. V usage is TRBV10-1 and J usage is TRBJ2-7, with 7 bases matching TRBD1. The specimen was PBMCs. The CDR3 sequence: CASSDLGTASYEQYF. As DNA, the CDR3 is TGCGCCAGCAGTGACCTTGGGACAGCCTCCTACGAGCAGTACTTC.